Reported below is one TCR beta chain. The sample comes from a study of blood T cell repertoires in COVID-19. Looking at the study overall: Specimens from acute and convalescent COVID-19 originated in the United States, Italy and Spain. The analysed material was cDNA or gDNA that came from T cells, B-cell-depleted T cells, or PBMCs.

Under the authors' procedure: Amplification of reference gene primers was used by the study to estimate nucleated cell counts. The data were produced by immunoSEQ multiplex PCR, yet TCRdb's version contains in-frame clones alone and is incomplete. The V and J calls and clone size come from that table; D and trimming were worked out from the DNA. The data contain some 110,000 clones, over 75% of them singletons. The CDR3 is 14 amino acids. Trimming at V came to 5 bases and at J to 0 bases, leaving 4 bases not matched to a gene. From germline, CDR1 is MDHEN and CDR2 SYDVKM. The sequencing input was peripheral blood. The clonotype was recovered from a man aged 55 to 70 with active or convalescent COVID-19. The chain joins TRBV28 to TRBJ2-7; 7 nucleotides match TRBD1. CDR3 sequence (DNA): TGTGCCAGCAGTCAGAGGGACAGCTCCTACGAGCAGTACTTC. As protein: CASSQRDSSYEQYF.